This paragraph reports one TCR beta chain. Antigen specificity is unknown. The germline gives CDR1 MNHGY, CDR2 SAAAGT. CDR3 length: 16 amino acids. Trimming stripped 2 bases from V and 7 bases from J, with 20 bases between. The data are from a study of cytomegalovirus exposure and HLA in healthy donors. Overall study findings and caveats: TCR beta chain V- and J-gene trimming was linked, in a later analysis, to a missense variant in DCLRE1C. In a later analysis, HLA-associated beta chains showed higher expansion and lower generation probabilities than comparable chains. Common viral pathogens were later found to be apparently linked to several of the most significant clusters.

The donors were healthy bone marrow donors. Primers included in the PCR were 60 Vbeta and 13 Jbeta primers. Assay used: immunoSEQ multiplex PCR; TCRdb lists only in-frame clones, some missing. The table has 150,000 to 200,000 clones, about 85% seen once; the top ten hold 1.3%. This sequence originates from a man aged 50 to 59 in good health and CMV-seropositive. The chain has TRBV6-8 and TRBJ2-5; possibly TRBD2 for D (7 bases). The sample comprised PBMCs. CDR3 nucleotides: TGTGCCAGCAGTTACCCTAGGGGGGGAGGGGCAGGGACCCAGTACTTC. The encoded protein is CASSYPRGGGAGTQYF.